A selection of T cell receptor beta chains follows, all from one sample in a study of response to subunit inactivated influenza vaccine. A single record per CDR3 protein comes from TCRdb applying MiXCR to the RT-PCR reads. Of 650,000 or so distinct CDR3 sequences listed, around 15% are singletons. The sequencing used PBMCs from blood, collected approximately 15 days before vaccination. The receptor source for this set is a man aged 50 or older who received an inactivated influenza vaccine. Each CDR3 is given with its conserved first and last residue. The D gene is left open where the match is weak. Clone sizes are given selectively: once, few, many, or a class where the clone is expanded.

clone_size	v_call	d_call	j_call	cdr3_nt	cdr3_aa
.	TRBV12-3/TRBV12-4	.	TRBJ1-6	TGTGCCAGCAGTTTAAGTAGCTCTGGTTCACCCCTCCACTTT	CASSLSSSGSPLHF
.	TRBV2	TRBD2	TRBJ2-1	TGTGCCAGCGAGAACCTACTAGCGGGGGGGCCGATCAATGAGCAGTTCTTC	CASENLLAGGPINEQFF
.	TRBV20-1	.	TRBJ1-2	TGCAGTGCTATCCTCCACATCTCCGCTAACTATGGCTACACCTTC	CSAILHISANYGYTF
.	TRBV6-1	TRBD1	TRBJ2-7	TGTGCCAGCAATCTCGGGACAGGGCGGGGCGAGCAGTACTTC	CASNLGTGRGEQYF
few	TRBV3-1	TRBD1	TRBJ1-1	TGTGCCAGCAGCCAACTGGGACAGGGGAACACTGAAGCTTTCTTT	CASSQLGQGNTEAFF
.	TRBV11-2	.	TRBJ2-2	TGTGCCAGCAGCTTCGGGATTACCGGGGAGCTGTTTTTT	CASSFGITGELFF
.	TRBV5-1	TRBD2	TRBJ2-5	TGCGCCAGCAGCTTGGGGCGGGGGGCCCTGGAGACCCAGTACTTC	CASSLGRGALETQYF
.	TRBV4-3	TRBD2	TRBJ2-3	TGCGCCAGCAGCCAATCACGGACTAGCGGGACCACAGATACGCAGTATTTT	CASSQSRTSGTTDTQYF
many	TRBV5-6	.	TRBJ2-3	TGTGCTAGCAGTAGGAGCGGCACAGATACGCAGTATTTT	CASSRSGTDTQYF
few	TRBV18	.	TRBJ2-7	TGTGCCAGCTCACCGGGGGCAGACTACGAGCAGTACTTC	CASSPGADYEQYF
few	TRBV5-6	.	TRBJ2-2	TGTGCCAGCAGCTTCAGGGTTCCCGGGGAGCTGTTTTTT	CASSFRVPGELFF
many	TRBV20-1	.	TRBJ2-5	TGCAGTGCTAGAGATTTAGTAGGGGTACAAGAGACCCAGTACTTC	CSARDLVGVQETQYF
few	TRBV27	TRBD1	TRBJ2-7	TGTGCCAGCAGTTCCCGGGACAGGGGGAAAGCGATCTACGAGCAGTACTTC	CASSSRDRGKAIYEQYF
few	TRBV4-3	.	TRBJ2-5	TGCGCCAGCAGCCAAGACATTCCGGAGACCCAGTACTTC	CASSQDIPETQYF
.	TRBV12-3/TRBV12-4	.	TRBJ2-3	TGTGCCAGCAGCAAACCCGGGGGAGTCACAGATACGCAGTATTTT	CASSKPGGVTDTQYF
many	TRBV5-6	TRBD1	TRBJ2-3	TGTGCCAGCTCCTGGACAGGGGGGGATACGCAGTATTTT	CASSWTGGDTQYF
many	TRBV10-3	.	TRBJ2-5	TGTGCCATCAGGGGGAGCCGGGACCTAGAAGAGACCCAGTACTTC	CAIRGSRDLEETQYF
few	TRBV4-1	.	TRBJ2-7	TGCGCCAGCAGCCATCAACCGGGGGAGTCCGAGCAGTACTTC	CASSHQPGESEQYF
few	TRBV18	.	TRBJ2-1	TGTGCCAGCTCACCCTCGCATGGGGTTACTGGTAATGAGCAGTTCTTC	CASSPSHGVTGNEQFF
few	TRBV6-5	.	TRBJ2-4	TGTGCCAGCAGTTCGCAGGGGCCCGGCAAAAACATTCAGTACTTC	CASSSQGPGKNIQYF
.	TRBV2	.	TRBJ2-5	TGTGCCAGCAGTGTCTCCAGGGGAGAGACCCAGTACTTC	CASSVSRGETQYF
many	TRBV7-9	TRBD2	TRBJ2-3	TGTGCCAGCAGCCGAGGGAATGGGGGGGCAGATACGCAGTATTTT	CASSRGNGGADTQYF
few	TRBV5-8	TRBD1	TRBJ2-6	TGTGCCAGCAGCAAGACAGGGCTTGGGGCCAACGTCCTGACTTTC	CASSKTGLGANVLTF
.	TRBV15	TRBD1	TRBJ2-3	TGTGCCACCAGCAGGACAGGGGCCACAGATACGCAGTATTTT	CATSRTGATDTQYF
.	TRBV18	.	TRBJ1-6	TGTGCCAGCTCACCAGGAAGCAATTCACCCCTCCACTTT	CASSPGSNSPLHF
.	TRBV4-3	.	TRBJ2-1	TGCGCCAGCAGCCAAGGAAGACTCCTCTCCTACAATGAGCAGTTCTTC	CASSQGRLLSYNEQFF
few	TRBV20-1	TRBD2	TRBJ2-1	TGCAGTGCTACCCGGAGCGGGGGGGTTAATGAGCAGTTCTTC	CSATRSGGVNEQFF
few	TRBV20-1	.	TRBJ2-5	TGCAGTGCCGCATTGTGGGAGGAGACCCAGTACTTC	CSAALWEETQYF
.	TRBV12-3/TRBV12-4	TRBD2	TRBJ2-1	TGTGCCAGCAGTCTGACTAGCGGGGGGGCTCAAGAGCAGTTCTTC	CASSLTSGGAQEQFF
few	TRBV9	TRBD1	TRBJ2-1	TGTGCCAGCAGCGCGGGACAGGGACAGATCTACAATGAGCAGTTCTTC	CASSAGQGQIYNEQFF
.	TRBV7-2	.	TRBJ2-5	TGTGCCAGCAGCTTAAATTTCGATCGGAAGACCCAGTACTTC	CASSLNFDRKTQYF
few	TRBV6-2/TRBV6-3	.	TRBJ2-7	TGTGCCAGCAGTTACGGAGAGGAGTCCTACGAGCAGTACTTC	CASSYGEESYEQYF
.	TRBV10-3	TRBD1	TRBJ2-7	TGTGCCATCAGCAAACCCCCGGGAAGACAGGGTAGTTTCTACGAGCAGTACTTC	CAISKPPGRQGSFYEQYF
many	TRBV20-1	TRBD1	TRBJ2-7	TGCAGTGCTAGGCCGGGACAGACCTACGAGCAGTACTTC	CSARPGQTYEQYF
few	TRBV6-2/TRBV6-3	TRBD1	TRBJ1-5	TGTGCCAGCAGTTGGAGGACAGGGCAGAATCAGCCCCAGCATTTT	CASSWRTGQNQPQHF
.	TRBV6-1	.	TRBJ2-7	TGTGCCAGCAGTGAGGACAGTTCAGTCCTCTACGAGCAGTACTTC	CASSEDSSVLYEQYF
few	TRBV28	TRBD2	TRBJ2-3	TGTGCCAGCAGTTCCCCGACTAGCGGACGCACAGATACGCAGTATTTT	CASSSPTSGRTDTQYF
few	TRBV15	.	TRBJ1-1	TGTGCCACCAGTTCCGAAGGGGCCTACACTGAAGCTTTCTTT	CATSSEGAYTEAFF
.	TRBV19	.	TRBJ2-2	TGTGCCAGTAGGGCCGACACCGGGGAGCTGTTTTTT	CASRADTGELFF
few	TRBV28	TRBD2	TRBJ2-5	TGTGCCACCCTTAGCGGGGGGAGGGGCGAGACCCAGTACTTC	CATLSGGRGETQYF
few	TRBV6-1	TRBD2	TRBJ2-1	TGTGCCAGCAGTGAACTAGCGGGAGGTGTCAATGAGCAGTTCTTC	CASSELAGGVNEQFF
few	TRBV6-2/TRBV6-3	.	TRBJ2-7	TGTGCCAGCAGTTACTCTTTCCAGGGCCGCTCCTACGAGCAGTACTTC	CASSYSFQGRSYEQYF
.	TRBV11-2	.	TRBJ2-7	TGTGCCAGCAGCTCCTTAGCGTTACAGTACTTC	CASSSLALQYF
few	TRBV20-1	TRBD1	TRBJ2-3	TGCAGTGCTAGCCCCCGACAGGGGTTGACAGATACGCAGTATTTT	CSASPRQGLTDTQYF
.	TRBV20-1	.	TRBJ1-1	TGCAGTGCTCCTAAACCTGGGGGTACTGAAGCTTTCTTT	CSAPKPGGTEAFF
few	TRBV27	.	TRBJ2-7	TGTGCCAGCAGTTTATCGGGGCTGGTGGCTATCGAGCAGTACTTC	CASSLSGLVAIEQYF
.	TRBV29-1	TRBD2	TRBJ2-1	TGCAGCGTTGATAGGCTAGCGGGAGTACAGGGCAATGAGCAGTTCTTC	CSVDRLAGVQGNEQFF
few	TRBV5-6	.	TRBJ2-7	TGTGCCAGCAGCTTGGCGGGACAATCAGCCTACGAGCAGTACTTC	CASSLAGQSAYEQYF
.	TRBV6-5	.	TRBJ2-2	TGTGCCAGCAGTAACATCCGGGGTCCGAACACCGGGGAGCTGTTTTTT	CASSNIRGPNTGELFF
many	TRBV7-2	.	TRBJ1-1	TGTGCCAGCAAAACGTGGGCAGGTTACACTGAAGCTTTCTTT	CASKTWAGYTEAFF
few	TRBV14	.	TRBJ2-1	TGTGCCAGCAGCCAAGAAAGGGCCAATGAGCAGTTCTTC	CASSQERANEQFF
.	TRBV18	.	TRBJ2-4	TGTGCCAGCTCACCTTCCCCCCGTCAGGCCAAAAACATTCAGTACTTC	CASSPSPRQAKNIQYF
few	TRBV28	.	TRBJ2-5	TGTGCCAGCAGTACCCCGGGATTCCAAGAGACCCAGTACTTC	CASSTPGFQETQYF